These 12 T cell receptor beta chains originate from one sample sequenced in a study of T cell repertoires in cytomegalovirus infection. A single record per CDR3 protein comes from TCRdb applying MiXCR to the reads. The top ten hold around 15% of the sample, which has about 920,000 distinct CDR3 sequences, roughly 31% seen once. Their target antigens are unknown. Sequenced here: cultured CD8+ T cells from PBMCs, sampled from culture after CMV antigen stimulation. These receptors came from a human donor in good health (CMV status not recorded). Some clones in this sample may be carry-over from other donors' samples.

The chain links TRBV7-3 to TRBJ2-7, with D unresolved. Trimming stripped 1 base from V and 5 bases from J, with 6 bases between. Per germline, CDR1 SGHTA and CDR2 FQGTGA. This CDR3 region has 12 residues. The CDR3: CASSLIEDEQYF. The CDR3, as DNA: TGTGCCAGCAGCTTAATCGAGGACGAGCAGTACTTC.

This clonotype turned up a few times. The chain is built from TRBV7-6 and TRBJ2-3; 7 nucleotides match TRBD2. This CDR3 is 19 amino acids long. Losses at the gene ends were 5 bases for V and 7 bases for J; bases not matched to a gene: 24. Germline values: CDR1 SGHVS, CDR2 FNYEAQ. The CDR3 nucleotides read TGTGCCAGCAGCCCCTCGAGCGGGGTAAAGCCGGGTATTGTGAATACGCAGTATTTT. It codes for CASSPSSGVKPGIVNTQYF.

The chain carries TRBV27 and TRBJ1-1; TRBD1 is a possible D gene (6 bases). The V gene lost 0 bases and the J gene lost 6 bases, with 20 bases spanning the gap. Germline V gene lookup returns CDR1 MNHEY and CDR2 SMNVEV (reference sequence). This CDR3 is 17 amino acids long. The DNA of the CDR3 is TGTGCCAGCAGTTTATCATCGTACAGGATGACAGGCGCTGAAGCTTTCTTT. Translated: CASSLSSYRMTGAEAFF.

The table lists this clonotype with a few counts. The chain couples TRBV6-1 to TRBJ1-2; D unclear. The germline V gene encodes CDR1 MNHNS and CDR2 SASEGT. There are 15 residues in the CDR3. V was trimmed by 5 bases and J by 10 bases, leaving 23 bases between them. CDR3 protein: CASSMSPSGGNHYTF. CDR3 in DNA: TGTGCCAGCAGTATGTCCCCATCGGGCGGAAACCACTACACCTTC.

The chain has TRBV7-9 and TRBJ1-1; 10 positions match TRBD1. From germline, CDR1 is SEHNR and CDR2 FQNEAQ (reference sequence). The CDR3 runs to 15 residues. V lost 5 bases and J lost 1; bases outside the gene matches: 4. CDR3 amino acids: CASSDRDRGNTEAFF. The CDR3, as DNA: TGTGCCAGCAGCGACCGGGACAGGGGGAACACTGAAGCTTTCTTT. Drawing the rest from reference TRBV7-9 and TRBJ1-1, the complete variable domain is DTGVSQNPRHKITKRGQNVTFRCDPISEHNRLYWYRQTLGQGPEFLTYFQNEAQLEKSRLLSDRFSAERPKGSFSTLEIQRTEQGDSAMYLCASSDRDRGNTEAFFGQGTRLTVV.

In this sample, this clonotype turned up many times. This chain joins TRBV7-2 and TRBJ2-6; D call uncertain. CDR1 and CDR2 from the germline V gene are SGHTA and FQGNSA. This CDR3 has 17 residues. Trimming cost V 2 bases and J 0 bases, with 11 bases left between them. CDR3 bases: TGTGCCAGCAGCTTATACGGTATGGGCTCTGGGGCCAACGTCCTGACTTTC. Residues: CASSLYGMGSGANVLTF.

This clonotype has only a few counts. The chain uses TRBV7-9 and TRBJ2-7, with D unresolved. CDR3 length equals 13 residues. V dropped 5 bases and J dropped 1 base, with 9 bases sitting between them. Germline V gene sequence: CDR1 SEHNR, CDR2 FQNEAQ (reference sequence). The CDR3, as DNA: TGTGCCAGCAGCCCACCTACTTCCTACGAGCAGTACGTC. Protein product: CASSPPTSYEQYV.

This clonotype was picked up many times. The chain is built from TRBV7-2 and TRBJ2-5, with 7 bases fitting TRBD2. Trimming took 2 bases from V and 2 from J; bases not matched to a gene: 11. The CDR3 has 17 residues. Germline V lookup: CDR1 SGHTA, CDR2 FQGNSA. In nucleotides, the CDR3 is TGTGCCAGCAGCTTATTTTTCGACGGGGGGAGACAAGAGACCCAGTACTTC. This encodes CASSLFFDGGRQETQYF.

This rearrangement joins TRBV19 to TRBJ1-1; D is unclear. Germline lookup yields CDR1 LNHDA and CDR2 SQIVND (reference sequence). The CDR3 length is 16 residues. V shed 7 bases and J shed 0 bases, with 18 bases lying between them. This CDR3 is CASKPLEQLLNTEAFF. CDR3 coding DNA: TGTGCCAGTAAACCCCTAGAACAGCTACTGAACACTGAAGCTTTCTTT.

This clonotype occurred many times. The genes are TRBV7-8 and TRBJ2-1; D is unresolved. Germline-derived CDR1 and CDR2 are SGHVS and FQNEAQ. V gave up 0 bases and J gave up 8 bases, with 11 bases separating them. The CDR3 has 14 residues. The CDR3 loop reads CASSLANAVHEQFF. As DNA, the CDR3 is TGTGCCAGCAGCTTAGCGAACGCTGTCCATGAGCAGTTCTTC.

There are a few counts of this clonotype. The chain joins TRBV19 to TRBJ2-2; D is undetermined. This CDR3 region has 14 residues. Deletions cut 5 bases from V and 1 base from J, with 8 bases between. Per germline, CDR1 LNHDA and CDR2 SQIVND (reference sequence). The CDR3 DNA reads TGTGCCAGTAGTCGTCTAGAGAACACCGGGGAGCTGTTTTTT. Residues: CASSRLENTGELFF.

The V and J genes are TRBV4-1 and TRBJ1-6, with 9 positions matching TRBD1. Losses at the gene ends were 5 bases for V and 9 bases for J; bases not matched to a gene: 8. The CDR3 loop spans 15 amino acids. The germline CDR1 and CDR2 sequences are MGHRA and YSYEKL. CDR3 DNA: TGCGCCAGCAGCGCTCCGGGACAGGGACCTTCACCCCTCCACTTT. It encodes CASSAPGQGPSPLHF.